This TCR beta chain was identified in a study of monozygotic twins with inflammatory bowel disease (dated by TCRdb to between 2018 and 2021). Turning to the overall study: In total, 28 monozygotic twin pairs made up the full study: 19 Danish pairs, all IBD-discordant, plus nine German pairs, of which four were IBD-concordant and five were IBD-discordant. Disease-associated traits were sought mainly through comparisons between IBD patients and their genetically identical healthy co-twins within discordant pairs. Each individual had, on average, about 151 000 unique TCRalpha sequences and 181 000 unique TCRbeta sequences available for analysis.

The library was prepared using 5' RACE. For each TCR library, around 4,000 ng of total RNA was used. cDNA was synthesized with SMARTScribe reverse transcriptase in eight separate reactions per sample. During cDNA synthesis, template switching introduced unique molecular identifiers that contained a 6-nucleotide sample barcode. TCRalpha and TCRbeta cDNA was amplified in two nested PCRs of 16 and 9 cycles, and bead purification was carried out after each PCR. Before amplification, cDNA was treated with uracil DNA-glycosylase and purified using the QIAquick PCR purification kit. The second PCR added Illumina TruSeq-compatible adapters along with sample-specific barcodes. TapeStation and Qubit were used to check library quality and concentration, and approximately 5 ng of each library went into the pool. The pooled libraries were sequenced with 2 x 100 bp reads and custom sequencing primers on an Illumina HiSeq2500 single-index Rapid Run. The published analysis was carried out like this. UMI-based consensus assembly with MiGEC version 1.2.6 was used to correct PCR and sequencing errors. MiXCR version 2.1.1 was used for V(D)J alignment, clonotype assembly and CDR3 extraction. To normalise gene usage, clonotype sharing and MAIT/NKT TCR abundance, the top 1000, 10 000 and 20 000 clonotypes in each sample were analysed. After downsampling to 27 000 UMIs, diversity was calculated as the inverse Simpson index using the vegan R package. Paired Mann-Whitney U tests were applied to discordant twin pairs, and Benjamini-Hochberg correction was used for multiple testing. Each CDR3 protein sequence appears as one entry after TCRdb reprocessed the reads, and no DNA is included. The V and J calls and clone size come from TCRdb's table, not from the authors' own analysis. Per the sample table, the count is roughly 300,000 distinct CDR3 sequences. The top ten clonotypes cover about 5% of the sample.

What the study reported, not specific to this receptor: No difference in repertoire similarity was observed between concordant and discordant twins, possibly owing to limited statistical power. The results gave no support for a single strong signal or clonotype linked to IBD. Differing immunosuppressive treatments among patients may have added background noise and inter-individual variability to the repertoires. Different T cell subtypes could not be distinguished in the analysis. IBD patients had lower TCRbeta repertoire diversity, measured by the inverse Simpson index, than their healthy co-twins. Compared with healthy twins, IBD patients shared fewer clonotypes with other individuals, and the difference was most pronounced in patients with signs of disease activity.

From each donor, a roughly 2.3 ml peripheral blood sample was collected into PAXgene tubes and stored at -80 degrees C. Without T cell sorting, total RNA was isolated from whole blood using the PAXgene blood miRNA kit on an automated QIAcube. Peripheral blood from monozygotic twin pairs concordant or discordant for inflammatory bowel disease was subjected to deep TCRalpha and TCRbeta repertoire profiling with unique molecular barcoding. Smoking habits were recorded for all twin pairs, and each individual was classified as a current, former or never smoker. From the cysteine up to the phenylalanine, the CDR3 has a length of 14 residues. There is no recorded DNA. Note on this clonotype: Its binding antigen is unknown.

The sequence is built from TRBV12-3 or TRBV12-4 and TRBJ2-7; TCRdb reports TRBD1, a call that lacks DNA to check it against. This sequence originates from a human donor with ulcerative colitis or Crohn's disease, or a healthy co-twin of an affected twin (not recorded which). Input material: blood. The CDR3 region: CASSSQLQGNEQYF.